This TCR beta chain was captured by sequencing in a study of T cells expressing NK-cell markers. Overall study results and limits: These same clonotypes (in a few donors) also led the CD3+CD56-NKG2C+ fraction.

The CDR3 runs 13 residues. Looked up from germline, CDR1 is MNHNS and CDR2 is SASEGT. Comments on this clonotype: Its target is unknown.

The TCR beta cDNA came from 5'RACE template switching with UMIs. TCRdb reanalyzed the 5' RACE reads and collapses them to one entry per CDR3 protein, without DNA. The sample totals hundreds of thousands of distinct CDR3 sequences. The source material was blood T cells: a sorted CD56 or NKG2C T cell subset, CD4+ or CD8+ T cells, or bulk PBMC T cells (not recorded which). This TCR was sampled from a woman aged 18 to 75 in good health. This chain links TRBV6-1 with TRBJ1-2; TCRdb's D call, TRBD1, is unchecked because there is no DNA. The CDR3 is CASRVHGARGYTF.